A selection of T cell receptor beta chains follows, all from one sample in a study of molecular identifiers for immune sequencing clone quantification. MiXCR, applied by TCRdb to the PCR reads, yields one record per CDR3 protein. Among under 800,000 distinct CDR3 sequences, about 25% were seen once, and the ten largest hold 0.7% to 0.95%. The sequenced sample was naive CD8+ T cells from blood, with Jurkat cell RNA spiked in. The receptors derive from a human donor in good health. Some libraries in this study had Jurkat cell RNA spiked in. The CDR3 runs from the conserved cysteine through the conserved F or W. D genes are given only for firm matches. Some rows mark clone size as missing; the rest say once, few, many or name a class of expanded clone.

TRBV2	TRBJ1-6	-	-	TGTGCCAGCAGCCCCGGACAAGTTCTCCCCCTCCACTTT	CASSPGQVLPLHF
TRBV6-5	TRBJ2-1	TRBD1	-	TGTGCCAGCAGTCCTCCGTACGAAACCGGGACAGCTGTTGGGGAGCAGTTCTTC	CASSPPYETGTAVGEQFF
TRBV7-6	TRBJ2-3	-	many	TGTGCCAGCAGCTGGACAACAGATACGCAGTATTTT	CASSWTTDTQYF
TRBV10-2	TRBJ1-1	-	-	TGCGCCAGCAGTACGGGACGGCTCACTGAAGCTTTCTTT	CASSTGRLTEAFF
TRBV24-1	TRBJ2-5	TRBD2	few	TGTGCCACCAGTGGTCTAGCGGGGGGGCTGGAGACCCAGTACTTC	CATSGLAGGLETQYF
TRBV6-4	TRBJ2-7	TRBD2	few	TGTGCCAGCCCCGCCCGGGGACTATTTTACTACGAGCAGTACTTC	CASPARGLFYYEQYF
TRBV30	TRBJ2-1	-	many	TGTGCCTGGAGAGAATGGGGAATTGGTGAGCAGTTCTTC	CAWREWGIGEQFF
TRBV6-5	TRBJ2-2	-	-	TGTGCCAGCAGTCACTCGTTTCAGGGCACCGGGGAGCTGTTTTTT	CASSHSFQGTGELFF
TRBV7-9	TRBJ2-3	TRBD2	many	TGTGCCAGCAGCCCCAAGGGACTAGCGGGAGCAGATACGCAGTATTTT	CASSPKGLAGADTQYF
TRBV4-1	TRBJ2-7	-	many	TGCGCCAGCAGCCAAACCCGGGACGGATTCTACGAGCAGTACTTC	CASSQTRDGFYEQYF
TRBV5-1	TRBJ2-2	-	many	TGCGCCAGCAGGTGGGAGAACACCGGGGAGCTGTTTTTT	CASRWENTGELFF
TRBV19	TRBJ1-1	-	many	TGTGCCAGTAGTATAGTAGAGGGTACTGAAGCTTTCTTT	CASSIVEGTEAFF
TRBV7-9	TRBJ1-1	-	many	TGTGCCAGCAGCTTAAGCCGGATGAACACTGAAGCTTTCTTT	CASSLSRMNTEAFF
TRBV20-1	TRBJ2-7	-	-	TGCAGTGCTAGAGATCTTAGCCCGGAGGCGGACTCCTACGAGCAGTACTTC	CSARDLSPEADSYEQYF
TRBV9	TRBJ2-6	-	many	TGTGCCAGCAGCGTAGTCCCCCTCCCCGGCTCTGGGGCCAACGTCCTGACTTTC	CASSVVPLPGSGANVLTF
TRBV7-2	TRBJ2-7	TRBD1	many	TGTGCCAGCAGCAAGACAGGGTACTTTACTGAGGGCCAGTACTTC	CASSKTGYFTEGQYF
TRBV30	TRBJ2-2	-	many	TGTGCCTGGAGTGAGGCCGGGGAGCTGTTTTTT	CAWSEAGELFF
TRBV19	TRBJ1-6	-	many	TGTGCCAGTAGTACTCGGAGCTCCTATAATTCACCCCTCCACTTT	CASSTRSSYNSPLHF
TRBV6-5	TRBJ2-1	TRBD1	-	TGTGCCTGCAGTGAGTCGGGACAGGGGGCCGATGAGCAGTTCTTC	CACSESGQGADEQFF
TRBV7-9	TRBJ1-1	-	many	TGTGCCAGCAGCTGGGACACGGAGGGCTATACTGAAGCTTTCTTT	CASSWDTEGYTEAFF